These T cell receptor beta chains were read from a single sample in a study of OX40 agonist ivuxolimab in advanced cancers. Clones were sequenced by immunoSEQ multiplex PCR, and TCRdb holds only the in-frame ones, with some missing. There are about 59,000 clones in the sample; 87% occur only once, and about 0.41% lies in the top ten. The source material was CD4+ or CD8+ T cells sorted from blood, sampled in a trial of the OX40 agonist ivuxolimab. The receptors stem from an adult with an advanced solid tumor such as melanoma, head and neck, liver or kidney cancer. Each CDR3 is given with its conserved first and last residue. The D gene is left open where the match is weak. Clone size is not always given. Where it is, it says once, few, many or a class for expanded clones.

clone_size	d_call	v_call	j_call	cdr3_aa	cdr3_nt
-	-	TRBV6-5	TRBJ2-2	CASSRGVGNTGELFF	TGTGCCAGCAGCAGAGGGGTTGGTAATACCGGGGAGCTGTTTTTT
few	-	TRBV7-2	TRBJ1-1	CASSLGGRNTEAFF	TGTGCCAGCAGCTTAGGTGGGCGGAACACTGAAGCTTTCTTT
-	TRBD1	TRBV10-3	TRBJ2-7	CAISPTGNYEQYF	TGTGCCATCAGTCCGACAGGGAATTACGAGCAGTACTTC
-	-	TRBV19	TRBJ1-1	CASSPGDSLNTEAFF	TGTGCCAGTAGTCCAGGAGACAGCCTGAACACTGAAGCTTTCTTT
-	-	TRBV6-5	TRBJ1-2	CASSPWGANYGYTF	TGTGCCAGCAGTCCGTGGGGCGCTAACTATGGCTACACCTTC
-	-	TRBV7-9	TRBJ2-7	CASSFTGRSYEQYF	TGTGCCAGCAGCTTCACAGGTCGCTCCTACGAGCAGTACTTC
-	-	TRBV5-6	TRBJ2-2	CASSRWSGGNTGELFF	TGTGCCAGCAGCCGATGGTCTGGGGGGAACACCGGGGAGCTGTTTTTT
-	-	TRBV29-1	TRBJ1-1	CSAYPRTPTEAFF	TGCAGCGCCTACCCCAGGACCCCCACTGAAGCTTTCTTT
few	TRBD1	TRBV5-4	TRBJ1-2	CASSETGGARVPGYTF	TGTGCCAGCAGCGAGACAGGGGGCGCGAGGGTCCCTGGCTACACCTTC
-	-	TRBV7-9	TRBJ2-5	CASSPDSSQETQYF	TGTGCCAGCAGCCCGGACAGCAGCCAAGAGACCCAGTACTTC
-	TRBD1	TRBV11-3	TRBJ1-1	CASSLTGVRNTEAFF	TGTGCCAGCAGCTTAACAGGGGTTAGAAACACTGAAGCTTTCTTT
-	-	TRBV28	TRBJ2-5	CASSPGWGLGGETQYF	TGTGCCAGCAGTCCGGGTTGGGGGCTTGGGGGAGAGACCCAGTACTTC
-	-	TRBV7-8	TRBJ1-1	CASSWSGAGHTEAFF	TGTGCCAGCAGCTGGTCGGGGGCCGGTCACACTGAAGCTTTCTTT
-	-	TRBV19	TRBJ2-2	CASRSALFYTGELFF	TGTGCCAGTAGGTCCGCACTCTTCTACACCGGGGAGCTGTTTTTT
-	-	TRBV7-8	TRBJ2-1	CASSLYGNHDEQFF	TGTGCCAGCAGCTTGTACGGGAATCACGATGAGCAGTTCTTC
-	-	TRBV5-1	TRBJ2-5	CASSLSQGMAETQYF	TGCGCCAGCAGCTTGTCGCAGGGGATGGCAGAGACCCAGTACTTC
-	TRBD2	TRBV18	TRBJ2-3	CASSPGLAGGVTDTQYF	TGTGCCAGCTCACCAGGACTAGCGGGAGGAGTCACAGATACGCAGTATTTT
-	-	TRBV10-2	TRBJ1-2	CASSESISAGRYGYTF	TGCGCCAGCAGTGAGTCGATATCGGCAGGGAGGTATGGCTACACCTTC
-	TRBD1	TRBV30	TRBJ1-2	CAWTSQGQSGYTF	TGTGCCTGGACCTCACAGGGGCAGAGCGGCTACACCTTC
-	-	TRBV28	TRBJ1-2	CASTDIRQLYGYTF	TGTGCCAGCACCGATATTAGACAACTCTATGGCTACACCTTC
-	TRBD1	TRBV5-5	TRBJ1-5	CASSSFDRAHQPQHF	TGTGCCAGCAGCTCGTTCGACAGGGCCCATCAGCCCCAGCATTTT
-	-	TRBV18	TRBJ2-7	CASSSYDEQYF	TGTGCCAGCTCGTCCTATGACGAGCAGTACTTC
-	-	TRBV27	TRBJ2-3	CASSIRRGTFTDTQYF	TGTGCCAGCAGTATACGACGTGGGACTTTCACAGATACGCAGTATTTT
-	-	TRBV6-5	TRBJ1-4	CASSYSQGRYEKLFF	TGTGCCAGCAGCTACTCACAGGGTCGATATGAAAAACTGTTTTTT
-	-	TRBV2	TRBJ2-1	CASSDDNEQFF	TGTGCCAGCAGTGACGACAATGAGCAGTTCTTC
-	TRBD1	TRBV11-2	TRBJ1-4	CASRRTGVLTNEKLFF	TGTGCCAGCAGAAGGACAGGCGTGCTTACTAATGAAAAACTGTTTTTT
-	-	TRBV19	TRBJ2-5	CASSILRQETQYF	TGTGCCAGTAGTATCCTTCGTCAAGAGACCCAGTACTTC
-	-	TRBV13	TRBJ2-1	CASSFKTGMEQFF	TGTGCCAGCAGTTTTAAGACTGGAATGGAGCAGTTCTTC
-	-	TRBV11-3	TRBJ1-1	CASSMTAPSAFF	TGTGCCAGCAGCATGACAGCTCCGAGTGCTTTCTTT
-	TRBD1	TRBV6-1	TRBJ1-2	CASSEGDRLGYTF	TGTGCCAGCAGTGAAGGGGACAGGCTTGGCTACACCTTC
-	-	TRBV30	TRBJ1-2	CACLTGVYGYTF	TGTGCCTGTTTGACAGGCGTCTATGGCTACACCTTC